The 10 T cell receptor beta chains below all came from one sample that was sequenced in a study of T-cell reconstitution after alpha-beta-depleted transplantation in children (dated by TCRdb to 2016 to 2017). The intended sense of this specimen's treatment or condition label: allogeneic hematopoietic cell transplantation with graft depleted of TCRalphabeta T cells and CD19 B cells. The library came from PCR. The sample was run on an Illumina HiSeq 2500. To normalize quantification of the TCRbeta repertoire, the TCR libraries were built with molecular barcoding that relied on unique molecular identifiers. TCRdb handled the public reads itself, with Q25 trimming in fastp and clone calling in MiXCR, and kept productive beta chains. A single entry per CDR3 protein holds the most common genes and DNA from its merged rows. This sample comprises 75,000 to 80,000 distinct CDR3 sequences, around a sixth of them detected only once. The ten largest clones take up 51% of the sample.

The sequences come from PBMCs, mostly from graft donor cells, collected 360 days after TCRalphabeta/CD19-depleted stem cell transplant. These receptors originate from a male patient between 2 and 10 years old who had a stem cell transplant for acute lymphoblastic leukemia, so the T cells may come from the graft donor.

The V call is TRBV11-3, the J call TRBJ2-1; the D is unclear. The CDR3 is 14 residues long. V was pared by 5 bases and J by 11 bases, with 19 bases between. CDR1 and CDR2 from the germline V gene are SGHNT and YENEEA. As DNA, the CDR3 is TGTGCCAGCAGCACCAGTCAGATTTCTTTAAAGCAGTTCTTC. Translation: CASSTSQISLKQFF. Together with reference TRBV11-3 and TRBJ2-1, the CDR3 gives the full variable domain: EAGVVQSPRYKIIEKKQPVAFWCNPISGHNTLYWYLQNLGQGPELLIRYENEEAVDDSQLPKDRFSAERLKGVDSTLKIQPAELGDSAVYLCASSTSQISLKQFFGPGTRLTVL.

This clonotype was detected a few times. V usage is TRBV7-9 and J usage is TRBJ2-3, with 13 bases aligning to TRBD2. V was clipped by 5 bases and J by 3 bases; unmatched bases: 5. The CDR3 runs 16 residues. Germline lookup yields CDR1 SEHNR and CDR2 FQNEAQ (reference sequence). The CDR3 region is CASSTGTSGTTDTQYF. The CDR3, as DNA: TGTGCCAGCAGCACGGGGACTAGCGGGACTACAGATACGCAGTATTTT. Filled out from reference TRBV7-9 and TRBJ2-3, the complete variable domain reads DTGVSQNPRHKITKRGQNVTFRCDPISEHNRLYWYRQTLGQGPEFLTYFQNEAQLEKSRLLSDRFSAERPKGSFSTLEIQRTEQGDSAMYLCASSTGTSGTTDTQYFGPGTRLTVL.

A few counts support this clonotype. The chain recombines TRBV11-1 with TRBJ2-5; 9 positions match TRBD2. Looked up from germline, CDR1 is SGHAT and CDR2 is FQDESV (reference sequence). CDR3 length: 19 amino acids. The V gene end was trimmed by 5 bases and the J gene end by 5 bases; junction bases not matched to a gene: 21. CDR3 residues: CASSHYEGIAGAAWETQYF. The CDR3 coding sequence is TGTGCCAGCAGCCATTACGAAGGGATAGCGGGAGCCGCCTGGGAGACCCAGTACTTC.

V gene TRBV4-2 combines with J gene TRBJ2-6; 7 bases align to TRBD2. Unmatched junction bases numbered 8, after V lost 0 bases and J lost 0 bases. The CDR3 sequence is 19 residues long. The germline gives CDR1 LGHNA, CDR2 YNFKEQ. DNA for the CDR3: TGTGCCAGCAGCCAAGATTTGGTAGCGGGTCACTCTGGGGCCAACGTCCTGACTTTC. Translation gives CASSQDLVAGHSGANVLTF.

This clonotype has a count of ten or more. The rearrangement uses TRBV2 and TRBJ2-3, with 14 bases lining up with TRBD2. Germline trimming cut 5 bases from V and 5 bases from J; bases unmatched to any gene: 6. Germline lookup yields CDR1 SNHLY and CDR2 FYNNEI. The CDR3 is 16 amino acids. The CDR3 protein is CASSSGLAGVGDTQYF. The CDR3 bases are TGTGCCAGCAGTTCGGGACTAGCGGGAGTCGGAGATACGCAGTATTTT.

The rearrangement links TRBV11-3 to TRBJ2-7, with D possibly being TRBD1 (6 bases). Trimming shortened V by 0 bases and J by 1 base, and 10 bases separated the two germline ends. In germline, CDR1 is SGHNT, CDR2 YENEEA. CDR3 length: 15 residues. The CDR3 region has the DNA TGTGCCAGCAGCTTAGATGGGACACTTTCCTACGAGCAGTACTTC. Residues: CASSLDGTLSYEQYF.

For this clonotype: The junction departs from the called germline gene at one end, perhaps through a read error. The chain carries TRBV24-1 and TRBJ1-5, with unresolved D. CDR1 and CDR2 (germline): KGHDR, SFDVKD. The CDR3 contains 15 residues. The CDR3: CATSDSRLSTQPQHF. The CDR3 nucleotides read TGTGCCACCAGTGATTCGCGACTTAGCACTCAGCCCCAGCATTTT.

The CDR3 region has the DNA TGTGCCATCAGTGAGTCAAAGGGGGCCTACGAGCAGTACTTC. It encodes CAISESKGAYEQYF. This chain joins TRBV10-3 and TRBJ2-7, with D possibly being TRBD1 (6 bases). CDR3 length: 14 residues. Germline V gene data show CDR1 as ENHRY and CDR2 as SYGVKD. V was shortened by 0 bases and J by 2 bases, with 8 bases between the two germline ends.

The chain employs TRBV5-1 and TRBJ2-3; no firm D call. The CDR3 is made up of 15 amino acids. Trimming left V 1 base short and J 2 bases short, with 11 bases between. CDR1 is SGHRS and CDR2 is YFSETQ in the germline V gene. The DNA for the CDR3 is TGCGCCAGCAGCTTGACACGGCTAGACACAGATACGCAGTATTTT. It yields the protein CASSLTRLDTDTQYF. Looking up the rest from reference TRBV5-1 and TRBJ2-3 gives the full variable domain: KAGVTQTPRYLIKTRGQQVTLSCSPISGHRSVSWYQQTPGQGLQFLFEYFSETQRNKGNFPGRFSGRQFSNSRSEMNVSTLELGDSALYLCASSLTRLDTDTQYFGPGTRLTVL.

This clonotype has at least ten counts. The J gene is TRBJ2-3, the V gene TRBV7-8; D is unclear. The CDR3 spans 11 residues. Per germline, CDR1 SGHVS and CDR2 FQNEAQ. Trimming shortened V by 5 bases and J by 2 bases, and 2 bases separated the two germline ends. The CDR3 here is CASSHTDTQYF. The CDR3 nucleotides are TGTGCCAGCAGCCACACAGATACGCAGTATTTT.